Following are 15 T cell receptor beta chains from one sample sequenced in a study of blood T cell repertoires in COVID-19. The data were produced by immunoSEQ multiplex PCR, yet TCRdb's version contains in-frame clones alone and is incomplete. The sample lists 350,000 to 400,000 clones; 90% were seen once. Specimen: peripheral blood. The receptors here all came from a man aged 18 to 35 with active or convalescent COVID-19.

In this sample, this clone turned up once. CDR3 in amino acids: CASSMTGVTTEAFF. The CDR3 DNA is TGTGCCAGTAGTATGACGGGGGTTACCACTGAAGCTTTCTTT. The chain recombines TRBV19 with TRBJ1-1, with TRBD1 as a possible D gene (5 bases). The CDR3 consists of 14 residues. From germline, CDR1 is LNHDA and CDR2 SQIVND (reference sequence). Deletions cut 3 bases from V and 4 bases from J, with 12 bases between.

The chain uses TRBV7-9 and TRBJ2-1; maybe TRBD2 (5 bases). The CDR3 sequence is 15 residues long. Germline loops: CDR1 SEHNR, CDR2 FQNEAQ (reference sequence). Trimming left V 5 bases short and J 8 bases short, with 19 bases between. The CDR3 DNA is TGTGCCAGCAGCCCCGTGGGGTGGGCGGGCCATGAGCAGTTCTTC. Its translation: CASSPVGWAGHEQFF.

The rearrangement links TRBV18 to TRBJ1-2; 9 bases align to TRBD1. With 2 bases clipped from V and 1 base from J, the junction kept 8 bases outside the gene matches. The CDR3 has 17 residues. Germline CDR1 and CDR2: KGHSH and LQKENI. The CDR3 spells CASSPVPGQGLNYGYTF. Here the CDR3 DNA reads TGTGCCAGCTCACCAGTTCCGGGACAGGGCCTTAACTATGGCTACACCTTC.

V gene TRBV2 combines with J gene TRBJ1-3; the D gene is possibly TRBD1 (6 bases). This CDR3 is built from 14 residues. Germline lookup yields CDR1 SNHLY and CDR2 FYNNEI. Between the trimmed V and J ends, which lost 5 bases and 10 bases, there was a span of 18 bases. The CDR3 is CASSPGQYYSTIYF. CDR3 in DNA: TGTGCCAGCAGTCCAGGACAGTATTACTCGACCATATATTTT.

This clone was seen a handful of times. The chain joins TRBV5-6 to TRBJ1-1, with D maybe TRBD1 (5 bases). CDR3 size: 15 residues. From germline, CDR1 is SGHDT and CDR2 YYEEEE. V dropped 1 base and J dropped 0 bases, with 10 bases sitting between them. The CDR3 nucleotides are TGTGCCAGCAGCTTGTGGACAATGGTGAACACTGAAGCTTTCTTT. Protein: CASSLWTMVNTEAFF.

V is TRBV6-1 and J is TRBJ1-2, with D unclear. Trimming took off 2 bases at V and 4 bases at J, with 5 bases between the two ends. Germline V gives CDR1 MNHNS, CDR2 SASEGT. The CDR3 runs to 12 residues. DNA of the CDR3: TGTGCCAGCAGTGAATACGGCTATGGCTACACCTTC. This translates into CASSEYGYGYTF.

The chain combines TRBV28 with TRBJ1-2; the match to TRBD1 covers 10 bases. The ends lost 3 bases at V and 4 bases at J; junction bases unmatched: 5. This CDR3 is 15 amino acids long. CDR1 MDHEN and CDR2 SYDVKM come from the germline V gene. In DNA form, the CDR3 reads TGTGCCAGCAGTTTCAGCGACAGGGGGCTCTATGGCTACACCTTC. This gives the protein CASSFSDRGLYGYTF.

This sequence joins TRBV5-1 and TRBJ1-5; D is unclear. The germline CDR1 and CDR2 sequences are SGHRS and YFSETQ. The CDR3 covers 13 residues. Trimming stripped 2 bases from V and 7 bases from J, with 10 bases between. CDR3 in amino acids: CASSFSPGQPQHF. The CDR3, as DNA: TGCGCCAGCAGCTTCTCGCCGGGGCAGCCCCAGCATTTT.

The chain carries TRBV11-2 and TRBJ2-7; 7 bases agree with TRBD2. The ends lost 10 bases at V and 7 bases at J; junction bases unmatched: 13. This CDR3 contains 13 residues. Germline-derived CDR1 and CDR2 are SGHAT and FQNNGV. The CDR3 sequence: CATRLWSGGEQYF. The DNA of the CDR3 is TGTGCCACCCGGCTGTGGTCCGGGGGGGAGCAGTACTTC.

Concerning this clone itself: The same CDR3 also results from other DNA sequences found in this sample. The rearrangement joins TRBV7-3 to TRBJ2-3; TRBD2 matches 7 bases. This CDR3 has 15 amino acids. Germline V CDR1 and CDR2: SGHTA, FQGTGA. Trimming cost V 1 base and J 0 bases; bases outside gene matches: 1. CDR3 region: CASSLMGGSTDTQYF. The CDR3 DNA is TGTGCCAGCAGCTTAATGGGGGGGAGCACAGATACGCAGTATTTT.

This clone was found a few times. The J gene is TRBJ2-1, the V gene TRBV30; 8 bases align to TRBD1. CDR1 is GTSNPN and CDR2 is SVGIG in the germline V gene (reference sequence). The ends lost 6 bases at V and 2 bases at J; junction bases unmatched: 3. The CDR3 covers 13 residues. CDR3 loop: CACRRGPYNEQFF. CDR3 nucleotide sequence: TGTGCCTGCCGCAGGGGGCCCTACAATGAGCAGTTCTTC.

This clone came up once. The chain uses TRBV15 and TRBJ1-3; no clear D. Germline CDR1 is LNHNV and CDR2 is YYDKDF (reference sequence). The CDR3 is 17 residues long. V dropped 11 bases and J dropped 0 bases, with 23 bases sitting between them. CDR3 amino acids: CAREFRHPKSSGNTIYF. Here the CDR3 DNA reads TGTGCCCGGGAGTTTCGGCATCCTAAGAGCTCTGGAAACACCATATATTTT. The variable domain in full, with the rest retrieved from reference TRBV15 and TRBJ1-3, is DAMVIQNPRYQVTQFGKPVTLSCSQTLNHNVMYWYQQKSSQAPKLLFHYYDKDFNNEADTPDNFQSRRPNTSFCFLDIRSPGLGDTAMYLCAREFRHPKSSGNTIYFGEGSWLTVV.

V gene TRBV19 combines with J gene TRBJ1-5; D gene unclear. CDR1 and CDR2 (germline): LNHDA, SQIVND (reference sequence). Trimming took off 5 bases at V and 5 bases at J, with 13 bases between the two ends. This CDR3 contains 14 residues. CDR3 coding DNA: TGTGCCAGTAGTCCGACCGGAGATCATCAGCCCCAGCATTTT. Translation gives CASSPTGDHQPQHF.

J is TRBJ2-1 and V is TRBV19; D possibly corresponds to TRBD1 (5 bases). This CDR3 spans 14 amino acids. V was clipped by 5 bases and J by 8 bases, with 16 bases between them. Germline CDR1 and CDR2: LNHDA and SQIVND (reference sequence). The CDR3 here is CASSRVRQTDEQFF. CDR3 DNA sequence: TGTGCCAGTAGTCGGGTTAGACAGACGGATGAGCAGTTCTTC. The full variable domain, its missing parts supplied by reference TRBV19 and TRBJ2-1, is DGGITQSPKYLFRKEGQNVTLSCEQNLNHDAMYWYRQDPGQGLRLIYYSQIVNDFQKGDIAEGYSVSREKKESFPLTVTSAQKNPTAFYLCASSRVRQTDEQFFGPGTRLTVL.

This chain connects TRBV9 to TRBJ1-4; D might be TRBD1 (5 bases). The CDR3 has 15 amino acids. Germline V CDR1 and CDR2: SGDLS, YYNGEE. The V end lost 3 bases, the J end lost 11 bases, and 20 bases lay between the germline ends. The CDR3, as DNA: TGTGCCAGCAGCGCACAATCCGGGGGACTAGTCAAACTGTTTTTT. Amino acid sequence: CASSAQSGGLVKLFF.